This T cell receptor (beta chain) was sequenced during a study of HIV-infected children after antiretroviral therapy interruption. This clonotype occurred a few times. J lost 5 bases, V lost 4 bases, and 7 bases had no gene match. Germline CDR1 and CDR2: ENHRY and SYGVKD. The CDR3 totals 16 residues. The TCR library was built from RNA with a 3' RACE protocol and unique molecular identifiers. TCRdb analysed the 3' RACE reads with MiXCR anew, one entry per CDR3 protein. The table has approximately 4,400 distinct CDR3 sequences, about 4.4% seen once. Noted treatment: PENTA 11 planned treatment interruption arm or continuous ART arm.

This chain connects TRBV10-3 to TRBJ2-2; 10 positions agree with TRBD1. The clonotype comes from a pool of human donors with HIV. Sequenced here: CD45RO+ CD8+ T cells from PBMCs, pooled from several time points, sampled from a donor given antiretroviral therapy, either interrupted or continuous. Stated subset: memory CD8+ CD45RO+ CD45RA- T cells. Here the CDR3 reads CAISAPPGQGTGELFF. Written as DNA, the CDR3 is TGTGCCATCAGTGCCCCGCCGGGACAGGGGACCGGGGAGCTGTTTTTT.